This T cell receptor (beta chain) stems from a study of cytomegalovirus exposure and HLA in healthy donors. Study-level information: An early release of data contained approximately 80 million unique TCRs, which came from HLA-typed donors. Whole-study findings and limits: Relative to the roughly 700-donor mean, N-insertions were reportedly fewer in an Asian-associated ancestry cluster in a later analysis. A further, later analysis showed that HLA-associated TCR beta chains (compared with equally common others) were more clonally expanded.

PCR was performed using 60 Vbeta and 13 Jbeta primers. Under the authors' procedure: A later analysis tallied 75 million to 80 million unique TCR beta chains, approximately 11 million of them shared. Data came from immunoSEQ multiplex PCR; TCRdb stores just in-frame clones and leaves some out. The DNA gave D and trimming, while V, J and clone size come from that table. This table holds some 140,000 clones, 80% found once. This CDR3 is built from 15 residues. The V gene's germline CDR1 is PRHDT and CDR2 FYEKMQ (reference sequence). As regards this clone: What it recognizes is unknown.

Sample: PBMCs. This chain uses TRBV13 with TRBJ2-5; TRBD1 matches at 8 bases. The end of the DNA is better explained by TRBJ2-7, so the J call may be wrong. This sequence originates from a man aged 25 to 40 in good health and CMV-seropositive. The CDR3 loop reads CASSLRQGSSYEQYF. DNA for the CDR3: TGTGCCAGCAGCTTGAGACAGGGGAGCTCCTACGAGCAGTACTTC.